What follows are 7 T cell receptor beta chains derived from one specimen sequenced in a study of T cell clusters in autoimmune cytopenias. TRB was amplified from roughly 250 ng of peripheral blood genomic DNA per sample. TRB rearrangements were amplified by touch-down multiplex PCR with mixed TRB-A/B primers. TCRdb re-called the multiplex PCR reads, yielding one record per CDR3 amino acid sequence without DNA. The clone table shows some 7,200 distinct CDR3 sequences, with the ten largest holding about 9.6%. The same specimen was also included in a second study, on T cell repertoires in aging, cancer and after chemotherapy.

Sequencing was done on a sample of peripheral blood. These receptors were collected from a human donor in good health.

This chain links TRBV19 with TRBJ2-7; TCRdb names TRBD2, which stays unverified in the absence of DNA. Germline lookup yields CDR1 LNHDA and CDR2 SQIVND (reference sequence). The CDR3 extends over 14 amino acids. The CDR3 loop reads CASSPSGGDYEQYF. Filled out from reference TRBV19 and TRBJ2-7, the complete variable domain reads DGGITQSPKYLFRKEGQNVTLSCEQNLNHDAMYWYRQDPGQGLRLIYYSQIVNDFQKGDIAEGYSVSREKKESFPLTVTSAQKNPTAFYLCASSPSGGDYEQYFGPGTRLTVT.

This clonotype is called medium-sized (0.01 to 0.1%) based on its frequency. The chain combines TRBV5-4 with TRBJ1-2; without DNA, the TCRdb call of TRBD1 cannot be checked. Germline values: CDR1 SGHNT, CDR2 YYREEE (reference sequence). CDR3 length equals 14 residues. The CDR3 protein is CASNPGSPRGGYTF.

By frequency, this clonotype registers medium-sized (0.01 to 0.1%). The chain couples TRBV6-2 or TRBV6-3 to TRBJ2-5; TCRdb's D call of TRBD1 is untestable without DNA. Germline CDR1 reads MNHEY; CDR2 reads SVGEGT. The CDR3 length is 15 residues. This chain's CDR3 is CASSTRQGVMETQYF.

By frequency, this clonotype is medium-sized. V is TRBV6-5 and J is TRBJ2-5; the TRBD2 assignment by TCRdb is unverifiable without DNA. The CDR3 spans 19 residues. Germline loops: CDR1 MNHEY, CDR2 SVGAGI. The CDR3 loop is CASSYSSRSPLAGQETQYF.

The chain joins TRBV5-6 to TRBJ1-2; as DNA is missing, the TRBD1 call by TCRdb cannot be tested. The CDR3 has 12 residues. CDR1 and CDR2 (germline): SGHDT, YYEEEE. CDR3: CASSSSGAGYTF. Supplemented by reference TRBV5-6 and TRBJ1-2, the full variable domain reads DAGVTQSPTHLIKTRGQQVTLRCSPKSGHDTVSWYQQALGQGPQFIFQYYEEEERQRGNFPDRFSGHQFPNYSSELNVNALLLGDSALYLCASSSSGAGYTFGSGTRLTVV.

Judged by frequency, this clonotype is medium-sized. The chain employs TRBV6-5 and TRBJ2-7. This CDR3 region has 17 residues. From germline, CDR1 is MNHEY and CDR2 SVGAGI. The CDR3: CASSYSGPSDGYYEQYF.

The gene calls are TRBV19 and TRBJ1-5; TCRdb lists TRBD1, though no DNA is available to test this call. CDR1 is LNHDA, CDR2 SQIVND, per germline (reference sequence). The CDR3 consists of 14 residues. The CDR3 protein is CASSISGERGPQHF.